The present T cell receptor (beta chain) was sequenced within a study of breast tumors, draining lymph nodes, adjacent tissues. TCRdb re-derived calls from the multiplex PCR reads in MiXCR, one entry per CDR3 protein. The data contain 140,000 or so distinct CDR3 sequences, approximately 32% of them singletons. V was pared by 5 bases and J by 11 bases, with 22 bases between. From germline, CDR1 is KGHDR and CDR2 SFDVKD. The CDR3 is 15 amino acids. The lymph nodes were axillary draining lymph nodes from breast cancer patients. Sequenced: axillary lymph node tissue. This chain links TRBV24-1 with TRBJ2-3; D is uncertain. This receptor was identified in a female donor with breast cancer. Some clones in this sample may be carry-over from other donors' samples. The CDR3 loop is CATSGGQVSYNEQYF. CDR3 DNA: TGTGCCACCAGTGGTGGTCAGGTATCCTACAATGAGCAGTATTTT.